This TCR beta chain was recorded in a study of T cells after yellow fever vaccination. There are many counts of this clonotype. A single record per CDR3 protein comes from TCRdb applying MiXCR to the 5' RACE reads. The sample carries about 58,000 distinct CDR3 sequences, around 6.9% recorded once. V lost 0 bases to trimming and J lost 3 bases, with 24 bases between them. The CDR3 length is 19 residues. Germline V CDR1 and CDR2: LGHNA, YSLEER. The chain couples TRBV4-3 to TRBJ2-7; D gene unclear. The receptor was derived from a man between 18 and 35 years old who received the YFV17D yellow fever vaccine. The material sequenced was CD8+ T cells sorted from PBMCs, taken on the day of the first yellow fever vaccination. The CDR3 region has the DNA TGCGCCAGCAGCCAAGATCATCATGGAATGAGCTCCACCGACTACGAGCAGTACTTC. Protein: CASSQDHHGMSSTDYEQYF.